What follows are 24 T cell receptor beta chains derived from one specimen sequenced in a study of cytomegalovirus exposure and HLA in healthy donors (TCRdb year 2017). The library was produced with the immunoSEQ multiplex PCR assay. For the multiplex PCR, a mixture combining 60 forward primers for TCR Vbeta segments and 13 reverse primers for TCR Jbeta segments was used. The clones in this table, taken by TCRdb from immuneACCESS, are in-frame only. Not every clone is retained; where verified, under half of the shortfall comes from an unresolved V gene, and the cause of the rest is unknown. The sample table shows a few hundred thousand clones, and roughly 80% are seen once. The ten biggest clones cover 0.2% to 0.25% of the sample. The material sequenced was PBMCs. The receptor source for this set is a girl aged 2-10 years in good health and CMV-seronegative.

V and J are TRBV19 and TRBJ2-7; 8 bases fit TRBD1. This CDR3 comprises 14 residues. The junction had 9 bases not matched to a gene; V was cut back by 6 bases and J by 5 bases. From germline, CDR1 is LNHDA and CDR2 SQIVND (reference sequence). DNA for the CDR3: TGTGCCAGTAGCTTCGGACAGGGCAGCAACGAGCAGTACTTC. It translates to CASSFGQGSNEQYF.

In DNA form, the CDR3 reads TGTGCCAGCAGTGAAGCGGTGGCGGGGGGCTCCTACGAGCAGTACTTC. Translation gives CASSEAVAGGSYEQYF. V and J are TRBV2 and TRBJ2-7; 8 bases line up with TRBD2. The junction had 4 bases not matched to a gene; V was cut back by 0 bases and J by 0 bases. Germline CDR1 is SNHLY and CDR2 is FYNNEI. The CDR3 spans 16 residues.

This clone has only one observation. The chain recombines TRBV7-6 with TRBJ2-7; the match to TRBD1 covers 7 bases. V lost 1 base to trimming and J lost 4 bases; unmatched junction nucleotides: 7. The germline gives CDR1 SGHVS, CDR2 FNYEAQ. The CDR3 contains 15 residues. The DNA for the CDR3 is TGTGCCAGCAGCTTAGGTATCGGGACAGAATACGAGCAGTACTTC. The encoded protein is CASSLGIGTEYEQYF.

This chain joins TRBV7-9 and TRBJ1-1; a possible D gene is TRBD1 (6 bases). Germline CDR1 SEHNR, CDR2 FQNEAQ (reference sequence). The CDR3 totals 17 residues. The V gene lost 0 bases and the J gene lost 4 bases, with 18 bases spanning the gap. The CDR3 region is CASSLAFLGQGSTEAFF. CDR3 sequence (DNA): TGTGCCAGCAGCTTAGCTTTCCTGGGGCAGGGGAGCACTGAAGCTTTCTTT.

As to this clone: Within the sample, other DNA sequences also encode this same CDR3. The chain employs TRBV29-1 and TRBJ1-1, with a tentative D call TRBD1 (5 bases). This CDR3 region has 12 residues. Germline values: CDR1 SQVTM, CDR2 ANQGSEA. Deletions cut 4 bases from V and 1 base from J, with 7 bases between. Written as DNA, the CDR3 is TGCAGCGTTGGCAGGGCGAACACTGAAGCTTTCTTT. Its translation is CSVGRANTEAFF.

The chain combines TRBV6-5 with TRBJ1-6; no clear D. The CDR3 runs 13 residues. Trimming took 6 bases from V and 7 from J, leaving 10 bases between them. The germline gives CDR1 MNHEY, CDR2 SVGAGI. DNA of the CDR3: TGTGCCAGCAGCTTAGGAGTGAATTCACCCCTCCACTTT. The encoded protein is CASSLGVNSPLHF.

The V and J genes are TRBV7-9 and TRBJ1-4; D gene unclear. Germline V gene data show CDR1 as SEHNR and CDR2 as FQNEAQ (reference sequence). The CDR3 loop spans 15 amino acids. V lost 1 base and J 3 bases, leaving 9 bases between the germline ends. The CDR3 spells CASSLDPGANEKLFF. CDR3 bases: TGTGCCAGCAGCTTAGACCCCGGGGCTAATGAAAAACTGTTTTTT.

This chain joins TRBV30 and TRBJ1-2; the match to TRBD1 covers 11 bases. The CDR3 totals 14 residues. V trimming: 3 bases; J trimming: 4 bases; junction bases outside the gene matches: 4. Germline V gives CDR1 GTSNPN, CDR2 SVGIG (reference sequence). Written as DNA, the CDR3 is TGTGCCTGGAGGGGGACAGGGGGGGCCTATGGCTACACCTTC. Translation gives CAWRGTGGAYGYTF.

The chain uses TRBV19 and TRBJ2-5, with 11 bases lining up with TRBD2. The CDR3 is 15 residues long. Germline CDR1 is LNHDA and CDR2 is SQIVND (reference sequence). V lost 6 bases and J lost 3; bases outside the gene matches: 6. The CDR3 spells CASSPSLAGEETQYF. In DNA, the CDR3 is TGTGCCAGTAGCCCATCACTAGCGGGAGAAGAGACCCAGTACTTC. The variable domain in full, completed from reference TRBV19 and TRBJ2-5, reads DGGITQSPKYLFRKEGQNVTLSCEQNLNHDAMYWYRQDPGQGLRLIYYSQIVNDFQKGDIAEGYSVSREKKESFPLTVTSAQKNPTAFYLCASSPSLAGEETQYFGPGTRLLVL.

The chain recombines TRBV19 with TRBJ2-3, with 7 nucleotides matching TRBD1. CDR3 length equals 17 residues. Unmatched junction bases numbered 13, after V lost 5 bases and J lost 2 bases. Germline V gene lookup returns CDR1 LNHDA and CDR2 SQIVND (reference sequence). The CDR3 DNA is TGTGCCAGTAGTCCAGACCGGGACAGCCAGATCACAGATACGCAGTATTTT. Protein: CASSPDRDSQITDTQYF.

The chain uses TRBV6-6 and TRBJ2-3, with 8 bases identical to TRBD2. Trimming removed 2 bases from V and 0 bases from J; junction bases left unmatched: 4. In germline, CDR1 is MNHNY, CDR2 SVGAGI (reference sequence). The CDR3 loop spans 16 amino acids. CDR3 sequence reads: CASSYRRGASTDTQYF. The CDR3 nucleotides read TGTGCCAGCAGTTACCGGCGGGGGGCTAGCACAGATACGCAGTATTTT.

The chain employs TRBV7-9 and TRBJ1-1; perhaps TRBD1 as D (5 bases). This CDR3 is 13 amino acids long. V gave up 7 bases and J gave up 0 bases, with 9 bases separating them. Germline V gives CDR1 SEHNR, CDR2 FQNEAQ (reference sequence). The CDR3 DNA sequence: TGTGCCAGCACGACAGAGTTGAACACTGAAGCTTTCTTT. Translation gives CASTTELNTEAFF.

The DNA for the CDR3 is TGCAGTGGGGGAGGGGCTTTCTTT. It specifies CSGGGAFF. The chain recombines TRBV20-1 with TRBJ1-1; unclear D gene. Between the trimmed V and J ends, which lost 7 bases and 11 bases, there was a span of 8 bases. Looked up from germline, CDR1 is DFQATT and CDR2 is SNEGSKA (reference sequence). The CDR3 runs 8 residues.

The chain carries TRBV9 and TRBJ1-1; 10 bases match TRBD1. The germline V gene has CDR1 SGDLS and CDR2 YYNGEE. J lost 4 bases, V lost 4 bases, and 13 bases had no gene match. The CDR3 is 17 residues long. CDR3 loop: CASSSMTGGVLGTEAFF. The CDR3, as DNA: TGTGCCAGCAGCTCAATGACAGGGGGCGTTTTGGGCACTGAAGCTTTCTTT.

The chain uses TRBV29-1 and TRBJ2-5; 10 bases are a match to TRBD2. CDR3 length: 14 amino acids. Germline V gene data show CDR1 as SQVTM and CDR2 as ANQGSEA. J lost 2 bases, V lost 3 bases, and 3 bases had no gene match. CDR3 bases: TGCAGCGTTGAGGGACTAGCGACACAAGAGACCCAGTACTTC. Amino acids: CSVEGLATQETQYF.

CDR3 residues: CASSEGGRDGYTF. The CDR3 DNA sequence: TGTGCCAGCAGTGAAGGGGGCAGGGATGGCTACACCTTC. J is TRBJ1-2 and V is TRBV6-1; D is possibly TRBD1 (5 bases). The CDR3 runs 13 residues. Trimming removed 1 base from V and 6 bases from J, with 9 bases in between. The V gene's germline CDR1 is MNHNS and CDR2 SASEGT.

The rearrangement links TRBV6-5 to TRBJ2-7; the D gene is possibly TRBD1 (5 bases). This CDR3 has 14 amino acids. V was trimmed by 5 bases and J by 2 bases, leaving 13 bases between them. Per the germline V gene, CDR1 is MNHEY and CDR2 is SVGAGI. CDR3 sequence: CASSTPTATYEQYF. The DNA for the CDR3 is TGTGCCAGCAGTACCCCGACAGCCACCTACGAGCAGTACTTC.

This chain uses TRBV7-9 with TRBJ2-3, with D perhaps TRBD2 (5 bases). V shed 0 bases and J shed 4 bases, with 14 bases lying between them. Per the germline V gene, CDR1 is SEHNR and CDR2 is FQNEAQ (reference sequence). This CDR3 has 16 amino acids. In DNA, the CDR3 is TGTGCCAGCAGCTTAGCCGGAGGTAGCGTAGCAGATACGCAGTATTTT. Translation: CASSLAGGSVADTQYF.

The chain joins TRBV4-1 to TRBJ1-6, with a possible D match to TRBD1 (5 bases). There are 13 residues in the CDR3. Germline V CDR1 and CDR2: MGHRA, YSYEKL. Trimming removed 2 bases from V and 7 bases from J, with 6 bases in between. Here the CDR3 reads CASSQPGNSPLHF. The CDR3 region has the DNA TGCGCCAGCAGCCAACCAGGGAATTCACCCCTCCACTTT.

This clone turned up a few times. The chain is built from TRBV19 and TRBJ2-7; TRBD2 matches 7 bases. This CDR3 contains 16 residues. Germline trimming cut 3 bases from V and 4 bases from J; bases unmatched to any gene: 12. The germline V gene has CDR1 LNHDA and CDR2 SQIVND (reference sequence). The chain's CDR3 is CASSMSTSALIYEQYF. The DNA of the CDR3 is TGTGCCAGTAGTATGAGTACTAGCGCCTTAATTTACGAGCAGTACTTC.

V usage is TRBV5-1 and J usage is TRBJ2-6; TRBD1 is a possible D gene (6 bases). The V and J ends lost 0 bases and 2 bases respectively, with 9 bases between them. CDR1 is SGHRS, CDR2 YFSETQ, per germline. The CDR3 runs 16 residues. The CDR3 protein is CASSLDRAPGANVLTF. The CDR3 DNA reads TGCGCCAGCAGCTTGGACAGGGCTCCTGGGGCCAACGTCCTGACTTTC. The full variable domain, its missing parts supplied by reference TRBV5-1 and TRBJ2-6, is KAGVTQTPRYLIKTRGQQVTLSCSPISGHRSVSWYQQTPGQGLQFLFEYFSETQRNKGNFPGRFSGRQFSNSRSEMNVSTLELGDSALYLCASSLDRAPGANVLTFGAGSRLTVL.

The chain carries TRBV5-5 and TRBJ1-4; D is unclear. The CDR3 runs to 16 residues. Trimming took off 3 bases at V and 8 bases at J, with 20 bases between the two ends. Germline-derived CDR1 and CDR2 are SGHKS and YYEKEE (reference sequence). The CDR3 nucleotides are TGTGCCAGCAGCTCGGCCGTTAGCTATCCGGCGGAAAAACTGTTTTTT. It codes for CASSSAVSYPAEKLFF.

The chain recombines TRBV28 with TRBJ1-2, with D perhaps TRBD1 (6 bases). This CDR3 has 12 residues. The germline V gene has CDR1 MDHEN and CDR2 SYDVKM. The V gene lost 11 bases and the J gene lost 1 base, with 11 bases spanning the gap. Here the CDR3 DNA reads TGTGCCTCAGGGGCACTTAACTATGGCTACACCTTC. Its translation: CASGALNYGYTF.

V is TRBV2 and J is TRBJ2-1; 8 nucleotides line up with TRBD1. Looked up from germline, CDR1 is SNHLY and CDR2 is FYNNEI. The junction had 9 bases not matched to a gene; V was cut back by 5 bases and J by 6 bases. The CDR3 totals 15 residues. In DNA form, the CDR3 reads TGTGCCAGCAGTTATTTCGGACAGGGTGCCAATGAGCAGTTCTTC. Encoded protein: CASSYFGQGANEQFF.